Following are 20 T cell receptor beta chains from one sample sequenced in a study of cytomegalovirus exposure and HLA in healthy donors. PCR amplification relied on 60 Vbeta primers (plus 13 Jbeta primers). Repertoires were generated with immunoSEQ multiplex PCR, while TCRdb's copy carries only in-frame clones and drops some. In the table there are around 160,000 clones, around 80% of which are singletons. The material sequenced was PBMCs. These TCRs come from a human donor in good health.

The chain links TRBV2 to TRBJ2-7; 15 bases line up with TRBD2. Looked up from germline, CDR1 is SNHLY and CDR2 is FYNNEI. V lost 7 bases and J lost 3; bases outside the gene matches: 10. CDR3 length: 17 amino acids. The CDR3 loop is CASMTGLAGGGLYEQYF. CDR3 nucleotide sequence: TGTGCCAGCATGACGGGACTAGCGGGGGGCGGACTCTACGAGCAGTACTTC.

The chain couples TRBV13 to TRBJ1-2; no firm D call. The V gene's germline CDR1 is PRHDT and CDR2 FYEKMQ (reference sequence). The length of the CDR3 is 14 residues. Deletions cut 3 bases from V and 4 bases from J, with 12 bases between. CDR3 in amino acids: CASSFQVISYGYTF. The CDR3 coding sequence is TGTGCCAGCAGCTTTCAGGTCATAAGCTATGGCTACACCTTC.

This chain connects TRBV5-1 to TRBJ1-3; D gene uncertain. The CDR3 is 16 residues long. The V end lost 4 bases, the J end lost 0 bases, and 14 bases lay between the germline ends. Per germline, CDR1 SGHRS and CDR2 YFSETQ. CDR3 in amino acids: CASSPEGAYSGNTIYF. In nucleotides, the CDR3 is TGCGCCAGCAGCCCAGAAGGAGCATACTCTGGAAACACCATATATTTT.

The genes are TRBV19 and TRBJ1-3; no reliable D call. V was clipped by 7 bases and J by 0 bases, with 13 bases between them. CDR1 is LNHDA, CDR2 SQIVND, per germline (reference sequence). The CDR3 spans 15 residues. The CDR3 here is CASTENHSSGNTIYF. The CDR3 DNA is TGTGCCAGTACCGAAAACCACAGCTCTGGAAACACCATATATTTT.

There are a few counts of this clone. The chain recombines TRBV5-1 with TRBJ2-2; D is uncertain. The germline V and J ends were trimmed by 4 bases and 6 bases, with 13 bases remaining between them. In germline, CDR1 is SGHRS, CDR2 YFSETQ. CDR3 length: 14 amino acids. The CDR3 DNA reads as TGCGCCAGCAGCATCCACAGTCCCTCCGGGGAGCTGTTTTTT. Translation: CASSIHSPSGELFF.

This clone was seen only a few times. V and J are TRBV5-1 and TRBJ1-1; a possible D gene is TRBD1 (6 bases). V was trimmed by 5 bases and J by 4 bases, leaving 18 bases between them. The CDR3 extends over 15 amino acids. The germline V gene encodes CDR1 SGHRS and CDR2 YFSETQ. As DNA, the CDR3 is TGCGCCAGCAGTAAGACCAACAGGGAGACCACTGAAGCTTTCTTT. Its protein product is CASSKTNRETTEAFF.

The chain recombines TRBV10-3 with TRBJ1-4, with 9 bases matching TRBD1. The V gene's germline CDR1 is ENHRY and CDR2 SYGVKD. V shed 4 bases and J 4 bases; nucleotides not matched to a gene: 1. The CDR3 is made up of 14 amino acids. In DNA, the CDR3 is TGTGCCATCAGTGGGACAGGGGATAATGAAAAACTGTTTTTT. Its translation is CAISGTGDNEKLFF.

The chain recombines TRBV11-3 with TRBJ2-3, with TRBD2 matching over 9 bases. The germline V gene has CDR1 SGHNT and CDR2 YENEEA. V dropped 5 bases and J dropped 2; count of bases not matched to a gene: 2. CDR3 length: 14 residues. The CDR3 is CASSAGGSTDTQYF. The CDR3 DNA sequence: TGTGCCAGCAGCGCGGGGGGGTCCACAGATACGCAGTATTTT. The whole variable domain, filled in from reference TRBV11-3 and TRBJ2-3, reads EAGVVQSPRYKIIEKKQPVAFWCNPISGHNTLYWYLQNLGQGPELLIRYENEEAVDDSQLPKDRFSAERLKGVDSTLKIQPAELGDSAVYLCASSAGGSTDTQYFGPGTRLTVL.

The J gene is TRBJ1-2, the V gene TRBV5-1; 7 bases fit TRBD1. Germline V gives CDR1 SGHRS, CDR2 YFSETQ. V was clipped by 4 bases and J by 5 bases; unmatched bases: 5. This CDR3 comprises 13 residues. The CDR3 region is CASSTGTVYGYTF. DNA for the CDR3: TGCGCCAGCAGCACCGGGACAGTTTATGGCTACACCTTC.

The genes are TRBV19 and TRBJ1-1, with D possibly being TRBD1 (6 bases). CDR1 is LNHDA and CDR2 is SQIVND in the germline V gene (reference sequence). The CDR3 spans 15 residues. V was clipped by 6 bases and J by 1 base, with 15 bases between them. The chain's CDR3 is CASSLLGGGNTEAFF. The CDR3 DNA is TGTGCCAGTAGCCTACTGGGAGGGGGGAACACTGAAGCTTTCTTT.

This rearrangement joins TRBV4-3 to TRBJ1-4, with D unresolved. The CDR3 length is 15 residues. Germline CDR1 LGHNA, CDR2 YSLEER. V lost 0 bases to trimming and J lost 7 bases, with 12 bases between them. This CDR3 is CASSQDYRVGEKLFF. DNA for the CDR3: TGCGCCAGCAGCCAAGACTACCGGGTGGGTGAAAAACTGTTTTTT.

This chain joins TRBV5-1 and TRBJ2-1, with 7 bases that match TRBD2. V lost 3 bases and J lost 9; bases outside the gene matches: 9. This CDR3 spans 14 amino acids. Germline-derived CDR1 and CDR2 are SGHRS and YFSETQ. This CDR3 is CASSSLLAQGEQFF. The CDR3 DNA sequence: TGCGCCAGCAGCTCCTTACTAGCGCAGGGTGAGCAGTTCTTC. The whole variable domain, filled in from reference TRBV5-1 and TRBJ2-1, reads KAGVTQTPRYLIKTRGQQVTLSCSPISGHRSVSWYQQTPGQGLQFLFEYFSETQRNKGNFPGRFSGRQFSNSRSEMNVSTLELGDSALYLCASSSLLAQGEQFFGPGTRLTVL.

This chain connects TRBV9 to TRBJ2-7; the match to TRBD1 covers 7 bases. The length of the CDR3 is 14 residues. V gave up 4 bases and J gave up 1 base; unmatched junction bases: 5. Germline CDR1 SGDLS, CDR2 YYNGEE. In DNA form, the CDR3 reads TGTGCCAGCAGCCCGACGACAGGGTCCTACGAGCAGTACTTC. Translation: CASSPTTGSYEQYF.

This rearrangement joins TRBV5-5 to TRBJ2-5; D gene uncertain. Germline CDR1 SGHKS, CDR2 YYEKEE (reference sequence). The CDR3 sequence is 13 residues long. V was trimmed by 0 bases and J by 2 bases, leaving 5 bases between them. For the CDR3, the DNA is TGTGCCAGCAGCTTGGACAGTCAAGAGACCCAGTACTTC. Protein product: CASSLDSQETQYF.

The V gene is TRBV9, the J gene TRBJ1-1; 9 bases align to TRBD1. The CDR3 runs 14 residues. Germline-derived CDR1 and CDR2 are SGDLS and YYNGEE. With V trimmed by 5 bases and J by 3 bases, 5 bases remained unmatched. CDR3 sequence: CASSSDRGYTEAFF. The DNA of the CDR3 is TGTGCCAGCAGTTCTGACAGGGGGTACACTGAAGCTTTCTTT.

A few counts support this clone. The rearrangement links TRBV4-3 to TRBJ1-2; possibly TRBD1 for D (5 bases). Per the germline V gene, CDR1 is LGHNA and CDR2 is YSLEER. The V end lost 0 bases, the J end lost 2 bases, and 10 bases lay between the germline ends. This CDR3 comprises 15 residues. This CDR3 is CASSQDLRGNYGYTF. In DNA, the CDR3 is TGCGCCAGCAGCCAAGATCTGCGGGGGAACTATGGCTACACCTTC.

The chain links TRBV6-5 to TRBJ2-7, with 11 bases that match TRBD1. This CDR3 is 15 amino acids long. The ends lost 6 bases at V and 1 base at J; junction bases unmatched: 5. CDR1 is MNHEY, CDR2 SVGAGI, per germline. The CDR3 DNA sequence: TGTGCCAGCAGCCGGGACAGGGGGTTGTCCTACGAGCAGTACTTC. Translating it yields CASSRDRGLSYEQYF.

The gene calls are TRBV27 and TRBJ1-1; TRBD1 agrees at 7 bases. Germline trimming cut 5 bases from V and 7 bases from J; bases unmatched to any gene: 4. Germline V CDR1 and CDR2: MNHEY, SMNVEV (reference sequence). This CDR3 has 12 amino acids. The CDR3 is CASSPDRSEAFF. Written as DNA, the CDR3 is TGTGCCAGCAGTCCGGACAGGAGTGAAGCTTTCTTT.

The V gene is TRBV19, the J gene TRBJ2-7; D ambiguous. The CDR3 totals 13 residues. CDR1 and CDR2 (germline): LNHDA, SQIVND (reference sequence). Trimming shortened V by 6 bases and J by 5 bases, and 14 bases separated the two germline ends. The CDR3 nucleotides are TGTGCCAGTAGCCAAGCCTCGAGGCACGAGCAGTACTTC. Protein product: CASSQASRHEQYF. The whole variable domain, filled in from reference TRBV19 and TRBJ2-7, reads DGGITQSPKYLFRKEGQNVTLSCEQNLNHDAMYWYRQDPGQGLRLIYYSQIVNDFQKGDIAEGYSVSREKKESFPLTVTSAQKNPTAFYLCASSQASRHEQYFGPGTRLTVT.

This chain joins TRBV28 and TRBJ1-3; TRBD1 matches at 7 bases. The germline CDR1 and CDR2 sequences are MDHEN and SYDVKM. V lost 2 bases, J lost 1 base, and 5 bases stayed unmatched. The CDR3 contains 16 residues. The CDR3 DNA is TGTGCCAGCAGTTTACTTCAGGGGGAATCTGGAAACACCATATATTTT. Translation gives CASSLLQGESGNTIYF.